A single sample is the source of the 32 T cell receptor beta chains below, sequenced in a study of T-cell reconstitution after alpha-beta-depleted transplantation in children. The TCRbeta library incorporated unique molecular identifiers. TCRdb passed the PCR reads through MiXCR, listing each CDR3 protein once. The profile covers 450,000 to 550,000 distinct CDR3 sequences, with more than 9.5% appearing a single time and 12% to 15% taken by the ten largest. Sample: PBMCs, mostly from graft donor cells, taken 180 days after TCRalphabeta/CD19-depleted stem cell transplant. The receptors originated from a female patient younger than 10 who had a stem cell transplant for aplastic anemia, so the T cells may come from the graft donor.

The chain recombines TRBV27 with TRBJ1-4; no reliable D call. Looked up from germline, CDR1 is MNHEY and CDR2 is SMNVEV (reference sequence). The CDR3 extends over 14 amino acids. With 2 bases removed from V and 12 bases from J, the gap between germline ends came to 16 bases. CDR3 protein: CASSLTLTKEQLFF. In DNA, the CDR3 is TGTGCCAGCAGTTTAACCTTAACGAAAGAACAACTGTTTTTT.

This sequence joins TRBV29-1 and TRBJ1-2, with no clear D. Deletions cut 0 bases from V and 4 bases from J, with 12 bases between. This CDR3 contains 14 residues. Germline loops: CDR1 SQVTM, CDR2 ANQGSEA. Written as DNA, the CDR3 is TGCAGCGTTGAAGATATGGAAATGCGCTATGGCTACACCTTC. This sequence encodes CSVEDMEMRYGYTF.

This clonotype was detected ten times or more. The CDR3 loop is CSVGASGSMYEQFF. The CDR3 DNA follows: TGCAGCGTTGGGGCTAGCGGGAGTATGTATGAGCAGTTCTTC. The chain joins TRBV29-1 to TRBJ2-1, with 10 bases that match TRBD2. This CDR3 contains 14 residues. J gave up 8 bases and V 4 bases, and 8 bases lay outside the gene matches. The germline CDR1 and CDR2 sequences are SQVTM and ANQGSEA.

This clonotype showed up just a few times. CDR3 sequence reads: CASSVGQGITEAFF. The CDR3 DNA reads TGTGCCAGCAGCGTCGGACAGGGGATCACTGAAGCTTTCTTT. The rearrangement joins TRBV11-2 to TRBJ1-1; 9 bases align to TRBD1. Trimming at V came to 5 bases and at J to 4 bases, leaving 5 bases not matched to a gene. Germline loops: CDR1 SGHAT, CDR2 FQNNGV. This CDR3 is 14 amino acids long.

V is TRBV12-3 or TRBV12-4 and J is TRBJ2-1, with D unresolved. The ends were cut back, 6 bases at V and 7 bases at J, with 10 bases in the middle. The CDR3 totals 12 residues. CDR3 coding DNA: TGTGCCAGCAGAACGGGCCCGAATGAGCAGTTCTTC. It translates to CASRTGPNEQFF.

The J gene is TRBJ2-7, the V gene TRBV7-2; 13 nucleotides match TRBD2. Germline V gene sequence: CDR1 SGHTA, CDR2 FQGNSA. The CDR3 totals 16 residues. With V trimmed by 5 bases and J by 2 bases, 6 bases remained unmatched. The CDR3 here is CASSLTSGGGPYEQYF. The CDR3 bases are TGTGCCAGCAGCCTCACTAGCGGGGGGGGCCCCTACGAGCAGTACTTC. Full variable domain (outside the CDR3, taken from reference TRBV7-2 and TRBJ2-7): GAGVSQSPSNKVTEKGKDVELRCDPISGHTALYWYRQSLGQGLEFLIYFQGNSAPDKSGLPSDRFSAERTGGSVSTLTIQRTQQEDSAVYLCASSLTSGGGPYEQYFGPGTRLTVT.

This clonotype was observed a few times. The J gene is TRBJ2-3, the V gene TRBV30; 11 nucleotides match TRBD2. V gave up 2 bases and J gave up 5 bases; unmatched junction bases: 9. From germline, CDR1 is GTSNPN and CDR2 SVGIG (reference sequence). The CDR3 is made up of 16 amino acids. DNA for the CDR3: TGTGCCTGGAGTCGGGTTACTAGCGGGAGAAGAGATACGCAGTATTTT. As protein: CAWSRVTSGRRDTQYF.

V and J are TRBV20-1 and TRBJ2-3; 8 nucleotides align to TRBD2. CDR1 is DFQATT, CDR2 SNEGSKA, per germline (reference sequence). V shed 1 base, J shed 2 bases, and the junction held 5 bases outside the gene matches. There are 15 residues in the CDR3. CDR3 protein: CSARATSGATDTQYF. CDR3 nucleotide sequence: TGCAGTGCTAGAGCAACTAGCGGAGCCACAGATACGCAGTATTTT.

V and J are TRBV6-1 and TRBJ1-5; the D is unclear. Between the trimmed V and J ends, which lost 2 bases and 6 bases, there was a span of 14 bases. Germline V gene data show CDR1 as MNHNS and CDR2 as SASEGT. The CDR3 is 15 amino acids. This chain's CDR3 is CASSEPYTAGQPQHF. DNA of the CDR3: TGTGCCAGCAGTGAACCTTACACGGCCGGTCAGCCCCAGCATTTT.

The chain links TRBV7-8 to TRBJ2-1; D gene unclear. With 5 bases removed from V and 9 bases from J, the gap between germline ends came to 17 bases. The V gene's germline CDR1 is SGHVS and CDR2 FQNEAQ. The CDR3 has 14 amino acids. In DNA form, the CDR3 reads TGTGCCAGCAGCGCCCGGCCGCTAGTGGTTGAGCAGTTCTTC. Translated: CASSARPLVVEQFF. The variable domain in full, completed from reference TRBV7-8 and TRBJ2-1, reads GAGVSQSPRYKVAKRGQDVALRCDPISGHVSLFWYQQALGQGPEFLTYFQNEAQLDKSGLPSDRFFAERPEGSVSTLKIQRTQQEDSAVYLCASSARPLVVEQFFGPGTRLTVL.

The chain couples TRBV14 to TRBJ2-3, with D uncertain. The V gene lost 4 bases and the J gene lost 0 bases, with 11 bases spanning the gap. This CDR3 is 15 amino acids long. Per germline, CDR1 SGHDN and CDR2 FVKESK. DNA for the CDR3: TGTGCCAGCAGCCCTCGGGTTACGAGCACAGATACGCAGTATTTT. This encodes CASSPRVTSTDTQYF.

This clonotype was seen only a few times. CDR3 loop: CASSPSGLAGVLNEQFF. CDR3 DNA: TGTGCCAGCAGCCCGTCCGGGCTAGCGGGAGTCCTCAATGAGCAGTTCTTC. The genes are TRBV7-2 and TRBJ2-1; 10 bases agree with TRBD2. Trimming removed 5 bases from V and 6 bases from J; junction bases left unmatched: 13. CDR1 is SGHTA and CDR2 is FQGNSA in the germline V gene. CDR3 length: 17 amino acids.

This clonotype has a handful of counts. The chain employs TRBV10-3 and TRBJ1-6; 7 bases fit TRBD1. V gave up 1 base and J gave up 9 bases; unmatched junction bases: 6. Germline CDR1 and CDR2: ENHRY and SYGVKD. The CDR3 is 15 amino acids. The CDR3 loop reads CAISEWAGGISPLHF. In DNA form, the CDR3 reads TGTGCCATCAGTGAGTGGGCAGGGGGGATTTCACCCCTCCACTTT.

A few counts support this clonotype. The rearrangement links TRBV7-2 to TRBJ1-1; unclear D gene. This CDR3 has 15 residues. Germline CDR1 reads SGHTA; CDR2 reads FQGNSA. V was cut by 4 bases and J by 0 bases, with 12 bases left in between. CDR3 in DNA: TGTGCCAGCAGCTCGAGTCGGACGTTGAACACTGAAGCTTTCTTT. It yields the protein CASSSSRTLNTEAFF. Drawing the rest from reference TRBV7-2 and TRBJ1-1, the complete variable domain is GAGVSQSPSNKVTEKGKDVELRCDPISGHTALYWYRQSLGQGLEFLIYFQGNSAPDKSGLPSDRFSAERTGGSVSTLTIQRTQQEDSAVYLCASSSSRTLNTEAFFGQGTRLTVV.

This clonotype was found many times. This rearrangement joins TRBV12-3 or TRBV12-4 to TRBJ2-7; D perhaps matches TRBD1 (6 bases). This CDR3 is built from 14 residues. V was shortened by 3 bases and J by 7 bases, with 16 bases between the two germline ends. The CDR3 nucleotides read TGTGCCAGCAGTTTGGAAGCAGGGGAGCGGGAGCAGTACTTC. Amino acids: CASSLEAGEREQYF.

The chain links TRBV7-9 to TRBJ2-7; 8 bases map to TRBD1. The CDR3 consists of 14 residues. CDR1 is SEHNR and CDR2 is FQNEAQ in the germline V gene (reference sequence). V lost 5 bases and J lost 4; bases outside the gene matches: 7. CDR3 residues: CASSARDRPYEQYF. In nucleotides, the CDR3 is TGTGCCAGCAGCGCCCGGGACAGGCCATACGAGCAGTACTTC.

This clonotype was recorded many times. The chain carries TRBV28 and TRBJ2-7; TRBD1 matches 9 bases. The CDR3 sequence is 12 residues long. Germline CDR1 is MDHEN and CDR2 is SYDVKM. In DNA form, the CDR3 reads TGTGGTTCCGGGACAGGGTCCTACGAGCAGTACTTC. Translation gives CGSGTGSYEQYF.

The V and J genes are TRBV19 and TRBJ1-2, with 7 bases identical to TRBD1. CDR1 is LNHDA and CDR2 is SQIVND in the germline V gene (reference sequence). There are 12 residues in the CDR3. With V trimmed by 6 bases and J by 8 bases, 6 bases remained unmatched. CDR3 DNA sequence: TGTGCCAGTAGCTCCTACAGGGGCGGCTACACCTTC. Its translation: CASSSYRGGYTF.

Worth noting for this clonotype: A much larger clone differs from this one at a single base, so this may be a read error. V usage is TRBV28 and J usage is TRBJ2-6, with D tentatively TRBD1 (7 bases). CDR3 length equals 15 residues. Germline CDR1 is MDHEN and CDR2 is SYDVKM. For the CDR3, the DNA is TGTGCCAGCAGTCCAGGGGGGTCTGGGGCCAACGGCCTGACTTTC. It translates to CASSPGGSGANGLTF.

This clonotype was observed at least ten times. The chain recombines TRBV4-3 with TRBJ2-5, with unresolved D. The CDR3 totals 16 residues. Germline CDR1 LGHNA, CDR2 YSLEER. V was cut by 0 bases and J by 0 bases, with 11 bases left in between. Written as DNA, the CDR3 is TGCGCCAGCAGCCAAGATGGTGCCGTACACCAAGAGACCCAGTACTTC. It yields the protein CASSQDGAVHQETQYF.

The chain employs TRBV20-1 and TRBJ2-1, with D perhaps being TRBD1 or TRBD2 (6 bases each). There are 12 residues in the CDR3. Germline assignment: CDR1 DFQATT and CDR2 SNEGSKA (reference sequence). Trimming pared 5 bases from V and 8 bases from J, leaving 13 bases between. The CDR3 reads CSARGLVYEQFF. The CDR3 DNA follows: TGCAGTGCTCGGGGGCTAGTCTATGAGCAGTTCTTC.

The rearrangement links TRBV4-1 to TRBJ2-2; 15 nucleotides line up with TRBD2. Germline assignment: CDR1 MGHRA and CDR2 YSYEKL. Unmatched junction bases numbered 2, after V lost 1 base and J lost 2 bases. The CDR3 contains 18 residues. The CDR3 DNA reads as TGCGCCAGCAGCCAAGGGGGACTAGCGGGAGGTAACACCGGGGAGCTGTTTTTT. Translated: CASSQGGLAGGNTGELFF.

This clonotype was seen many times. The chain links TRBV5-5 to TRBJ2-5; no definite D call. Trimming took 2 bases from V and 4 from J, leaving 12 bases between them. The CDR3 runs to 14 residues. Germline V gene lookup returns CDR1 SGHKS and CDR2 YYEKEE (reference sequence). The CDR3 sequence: CASSFSPRVETQYF. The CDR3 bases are TGTGCCAGCAGCTTCTCCCCGAGAGTAGAGACCCAGTACTTC. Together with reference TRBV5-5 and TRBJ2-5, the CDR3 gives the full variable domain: DAGVTQSPTHLIKTRGQQVTLRCSPISGHKSVSWYQQVLGQGPQFIFQYYEKEERGRGNFPDRFSARQFPNYSSELNVNALLLGDSALYLCASSFSPRVETQYFGPGTRLLVL.

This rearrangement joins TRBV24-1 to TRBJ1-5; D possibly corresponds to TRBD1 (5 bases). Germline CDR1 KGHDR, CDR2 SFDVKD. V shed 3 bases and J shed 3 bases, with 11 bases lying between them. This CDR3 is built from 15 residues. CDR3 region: CATSDTQGFNQPQHF. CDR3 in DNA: TGTGCCACCAGTGATACCCAGGGTTTCAATCAGCCCCAGCATTTT.

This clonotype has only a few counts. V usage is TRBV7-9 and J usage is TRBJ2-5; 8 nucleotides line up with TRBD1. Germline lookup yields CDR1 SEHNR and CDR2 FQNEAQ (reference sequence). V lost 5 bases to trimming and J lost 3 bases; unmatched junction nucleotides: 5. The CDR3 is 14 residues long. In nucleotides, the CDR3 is TGTGCCAGCAGCCTAAAGACAGGGGAAGAGACCCAGTACTTC. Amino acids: CASSLKTGEETQYF.

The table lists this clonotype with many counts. The CDR3 coding sequence is TGCGCCAGCAGCTTTCCGGCTAGCGGGAGGACTGAGCAGTTCTTC. Protein product: CASSFPASGRTEQFF. The chain combines TRBV5-1 with TRBJ2-1, with 11 bases lining up with TRBD2. Germline CDR1 SGHRS, CDR2 YFSETQ. Unmatched junction bases numbered 7, after V lost 2 bases and J lost 9 bases. This CDR3 has 15 residues.

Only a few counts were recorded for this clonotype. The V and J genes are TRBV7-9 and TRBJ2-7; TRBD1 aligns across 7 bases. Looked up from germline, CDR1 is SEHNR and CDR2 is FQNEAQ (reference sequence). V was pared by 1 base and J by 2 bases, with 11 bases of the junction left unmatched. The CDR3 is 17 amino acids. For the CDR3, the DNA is TGTGCCAGCAGCTTAGAACGACAGGGCCTATGGCCCTACGAGCAGTACGTC. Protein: CASSLERQGLWPYEQYV.

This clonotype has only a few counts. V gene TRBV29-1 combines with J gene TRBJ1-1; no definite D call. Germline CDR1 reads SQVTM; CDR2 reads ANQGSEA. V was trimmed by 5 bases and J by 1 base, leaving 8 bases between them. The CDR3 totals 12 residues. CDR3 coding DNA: TGCAGCGTTAGAAGGGCGAACACTGAAGCTTTCTTT. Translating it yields CSVRRANTEAFF.

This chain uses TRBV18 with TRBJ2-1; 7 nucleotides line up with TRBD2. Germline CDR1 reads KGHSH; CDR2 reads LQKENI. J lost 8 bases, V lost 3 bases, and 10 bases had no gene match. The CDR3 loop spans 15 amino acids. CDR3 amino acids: CASSPPGGGMYEQFF. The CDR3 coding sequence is TGTGCCAGCTCACCGCCCGGGGGAGGGATGTATGAGCAGTTCTTC.

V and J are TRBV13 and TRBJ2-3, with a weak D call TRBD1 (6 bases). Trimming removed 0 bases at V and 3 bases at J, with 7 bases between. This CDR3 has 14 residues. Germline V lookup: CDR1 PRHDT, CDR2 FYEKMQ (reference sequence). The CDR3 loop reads CASSLGDRTDTQYF. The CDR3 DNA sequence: TGTGCCAGCAGCTTAGGGGACAGAACAGATACGCAGTATTTT.

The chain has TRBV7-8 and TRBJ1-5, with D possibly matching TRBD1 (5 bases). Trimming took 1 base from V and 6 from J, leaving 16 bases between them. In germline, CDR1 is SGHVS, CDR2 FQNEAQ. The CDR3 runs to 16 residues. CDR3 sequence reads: CASSLGSRQGGQPQHF. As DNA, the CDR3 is TGTGCCAGCAGCTTAGGATCACGGCAGGGAGGTCAGCCCCAGCATTTT. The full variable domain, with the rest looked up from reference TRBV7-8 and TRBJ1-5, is GAGVSQSPRYKVAKRGQDVALRCDPISGHVSLFWYQQALGQGPEFLTYFQNEAQLDKSGLPSDRFFAERPEGSVSTLKIQRTQQEDSAVYLCASSLGSRQGGQPQHFGDGTRLSIL.

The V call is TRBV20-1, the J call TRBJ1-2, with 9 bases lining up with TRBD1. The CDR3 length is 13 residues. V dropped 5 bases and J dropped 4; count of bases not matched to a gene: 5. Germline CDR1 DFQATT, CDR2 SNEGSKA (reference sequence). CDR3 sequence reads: CSASRTGVYGYTF. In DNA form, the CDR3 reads TGCAGTGCTTCCAGGACAGGGGTCTATGGCTACACCTTC.